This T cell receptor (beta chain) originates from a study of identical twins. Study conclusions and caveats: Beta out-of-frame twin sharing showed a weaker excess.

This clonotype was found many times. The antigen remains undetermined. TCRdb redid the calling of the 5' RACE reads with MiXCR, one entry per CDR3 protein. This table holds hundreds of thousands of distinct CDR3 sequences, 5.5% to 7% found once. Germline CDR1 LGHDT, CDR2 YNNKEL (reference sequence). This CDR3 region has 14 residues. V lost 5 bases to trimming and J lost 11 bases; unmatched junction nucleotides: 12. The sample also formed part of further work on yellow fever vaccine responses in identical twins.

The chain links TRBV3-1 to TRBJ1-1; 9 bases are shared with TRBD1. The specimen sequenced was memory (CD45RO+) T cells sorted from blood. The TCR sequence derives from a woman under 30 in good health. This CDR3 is CASSGNRGQSGAFF. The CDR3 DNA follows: TGTGCCAGCAGCGGAAACAGGGGGCAGAGTGGGGCTTTCTTT. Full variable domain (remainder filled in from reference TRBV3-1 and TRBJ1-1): DTAVSQTPKYLVTQMGNDKSIKCEQNLGHDTMYWYKQDSKKFLKIMFSYNNKELIINETVPNRFSPKSPDKAHLNLHINSLELGDSAVYFCASSGNRGQSGAFFGQGTRLTVV.